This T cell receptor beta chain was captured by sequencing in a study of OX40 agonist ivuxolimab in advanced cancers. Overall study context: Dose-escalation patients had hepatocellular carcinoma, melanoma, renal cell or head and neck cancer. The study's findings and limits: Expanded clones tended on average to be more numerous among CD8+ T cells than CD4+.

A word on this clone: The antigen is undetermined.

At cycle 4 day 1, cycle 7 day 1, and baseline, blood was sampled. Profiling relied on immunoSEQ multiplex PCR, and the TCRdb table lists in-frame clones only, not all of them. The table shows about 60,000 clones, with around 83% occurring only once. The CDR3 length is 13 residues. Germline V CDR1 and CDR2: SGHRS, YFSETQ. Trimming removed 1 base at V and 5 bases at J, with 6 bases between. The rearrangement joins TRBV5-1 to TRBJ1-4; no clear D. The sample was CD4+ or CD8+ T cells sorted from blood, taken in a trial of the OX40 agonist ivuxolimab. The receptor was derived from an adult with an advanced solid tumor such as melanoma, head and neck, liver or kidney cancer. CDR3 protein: CASSLTGNEKLFF. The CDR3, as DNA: TGCGCCAGCAGCTTGACTGGGAATGAAAAACTGTTTTTT.